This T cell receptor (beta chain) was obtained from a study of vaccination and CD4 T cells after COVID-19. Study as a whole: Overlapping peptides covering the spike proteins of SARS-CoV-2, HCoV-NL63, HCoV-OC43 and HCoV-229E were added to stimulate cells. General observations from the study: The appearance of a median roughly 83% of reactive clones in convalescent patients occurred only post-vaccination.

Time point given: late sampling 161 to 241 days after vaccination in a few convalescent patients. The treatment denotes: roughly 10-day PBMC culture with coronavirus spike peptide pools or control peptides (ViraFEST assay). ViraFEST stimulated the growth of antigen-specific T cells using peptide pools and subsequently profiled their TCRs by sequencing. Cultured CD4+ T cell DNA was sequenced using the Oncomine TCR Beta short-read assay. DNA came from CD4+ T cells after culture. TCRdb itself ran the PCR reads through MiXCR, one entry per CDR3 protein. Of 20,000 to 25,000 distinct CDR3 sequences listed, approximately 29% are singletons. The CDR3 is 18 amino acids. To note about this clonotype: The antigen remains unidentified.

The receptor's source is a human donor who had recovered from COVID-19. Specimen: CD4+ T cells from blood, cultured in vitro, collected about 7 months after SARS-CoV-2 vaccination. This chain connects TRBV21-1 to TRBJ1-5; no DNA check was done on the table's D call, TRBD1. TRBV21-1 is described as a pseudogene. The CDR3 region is CAGSTQDRGPEPDQPQHF. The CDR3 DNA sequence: TGTGCCGGCAGCACGCAGGACAGGGGCCCCGAACCAGATCAGCCCCAGCATTTT.